Here is one T cell receptor beta chain with its context. There are a few counts of this clonotype. There is no known antigen for this receptor. One end of the junction is discordant with germline, which a read error may explain. The receptor library was made with 5' RACE. Sequencing relied on a NextSeq 500. The TCR library protocol attached unique molecular identifiers to individual cDNA molecules to correct for sequencing error and PCR bias. Both TCR alpha and beta chains were sequenced, and tight co-correlation was observed between alpha and beta sequence abundances in each sample. On the authors' methods: Decombinator V4 was used to annotate TCR sequences for V gene, J gene and CDR3. Expanded TCRs were defined as changing significantly between any two time points under a Poisson model with p below 0.0001. TCR abundances were normalised to the total number of TCRs sequenced per sample and expressed as counts per million. TRAV1-2 paired with TRAJ12, TRAJ20 or TRAJ33 defined MAIT TCRs, while TRAV10 paired with TRAJ18 defined iNKT TCRs. A search of VDJdb, accessed on 1 November 2021, was run for TCRs annotated to CMV, EBV and SARS-CoV-2, with TCRs annotated for multiple antigens excluded. The public reads were reanalyzed by TCRdb: fastp trimming at Q25, MiXCR alignment, in-frame beta chains only. Rows are combined by CDR3 protein, so each entry shows the most common genes and DNA. Here the V and J calls rest on TCRdb's processing, not on the authors' analysis. In all, the sample holds about 76,000 distinct CDR3 sequences, and about 14% of those were seen once. The top ten hold 10% to 15% of the sample.

The data were taken from a study of early T cells in non-severe SARS-CoV-2 infection (dated by TCRdb to the early 2020s). With regard to the full study: Because TCR sequencing was done on bulk RNA from unsorted whole blood, the alpha and beta chains could not be paired. Study-wide conclusions, independent of this receptor: VDJdb matching was skewed toward anti-spike CD8 responses and likely underestimated virus-specific expansions by missing private and CD4 specificities.

The study was a case-control design nested within a healthcare worker cohort in London, UK, with weekly nasopharyngeal swab PCR tests and blood sampling. Healthcare workers were recruited during the week of the UK lockdown, between 23 and 31 March 2020, and followed weekly for up to about 15 weeks. The CDR3 goes from the cysteine to the phenylalanine over 16 residues. Solely the CDR3 DNA is kept, with 48 bases framed from the first base. From a lookup of the germline V gene, CDR1 and CDR2 are ENHRY and SYGVKD. Sequenced material: whole blood. Recombination joined TRBV10-3 with TRBJ2-7, and 7 junction bases match TRBD2. This clonotype originated in an adult who was a healthcare worker with PCR-confirmed SARS-CoV-2 infection or an uninfected control (not recorded which). CDR3 loop: CAIREALGGSSHEQYF. The bases read TGTGCCATCAGGGAGGCCCTTGGCGGGAGCTCCCACGAGCAGTACTTC.